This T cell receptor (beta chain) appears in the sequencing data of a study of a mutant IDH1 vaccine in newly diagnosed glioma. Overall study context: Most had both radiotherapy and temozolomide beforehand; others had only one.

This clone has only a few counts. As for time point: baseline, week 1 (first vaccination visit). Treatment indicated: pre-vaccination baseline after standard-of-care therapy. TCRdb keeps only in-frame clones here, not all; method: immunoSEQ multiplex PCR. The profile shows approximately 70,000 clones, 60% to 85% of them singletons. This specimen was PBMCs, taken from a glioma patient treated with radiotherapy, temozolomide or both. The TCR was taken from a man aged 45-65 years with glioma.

The CDR3 bases are TGTGCCAGTAGTATGGTCTTAGGGACTGAAGCTTTCTTT. It is translated as CASSMVLGTEAFF. The rearrangement joins TRBV19 to TRBJ1-1; D is unclear. The CDR3 totals 13 residues. V was trimmed by 3 bases and J by 5 bases, leaving 10 bases between them. Germline CDR1 LNHDA, CDR2 SQIVND (reference sequence).